Sequencing of this T cell receptor beta chain was carried out in a study of T cell changes during pregnancy in multiple sclerosis. The CDR3 loop spans 12 amino acids. CDR1 and CDR2 (germline): SGHAT, FQNNGV. V was cut by 5 bases and J by 3 bases, with 4 bases left in between. This table comes from immunoSEQ multiplex PCR, and its TCRdb copy is limited to in-frame clones, with some not included. The sample consists of roughly 40,000 clones, approximately 91% of them appearing once. This sample comprised CD4+ T cells from peripheral blood mononuclear cells, obtained before pregnancy. The rearrangement joins TRBV11-2 to TRBJ2-2; no clear D gene. The sequence was collected from a female donor with multiple sclerosis, enrolled in a pregnancy study. CDR3 bases: TGTGCCAGCAGCCTCGACACCGGGGAGCTGTTTTTT. This translates into CASSLDTGELFF.